A single sample gave rise to the 29 T cell receptor beta chains below, sequenced in a study of blood T cell repertoires in COVID-19. The data were produced by immunoSEQ multiplex PCR, yet TCRdb's version contains in-frame clones alone and is incomplete. The sample has under 40,000 clones; about 93% are singletons. Sequencing used peripheral blood. All receptors come from a human donor in a cohort sampled during active COVID-19.

This clone was observed once. The chain uses TRBV19 and TRBJ2-7; 12 positions match TRBD1. From germline, CDR1 is LNHDA and CDR2 SQIVND (reference sequence). This CDR3 spans 16 amino acids. V trimming: 5 bases; J trimming: 3 bases; junction bases outside the gene matches: 8. CDR3 nucleotides: TGTGCCAGTAGTCCGACCGGGACAGGGGGCATCTACGAGCAGTACTTC. This sequence encodes CASSPTGTGGIYEQYF.

In nucleotides, the CDR3 is TGCGCCAGCAGCTTGGAACCGGGGACAGGGCTGAACACTGAAGCTTTCTTT. This translates into CASSLEPGTGLNTEAFF. The rearrangement links TRBV5-1 to TRBJ1-1, with TRBD1 identical over 9 bases. The V and J ends lost 0 bases and 0 bases, in that order; junction bases with no gene match: 6. Germline V gene sequence: CDR1 SGHRS, CDR2 YFSETQ. This CDR3 comprises 17 residues.

This sequence joins TRBV5-4 and TRBJ2-1, with TRBD2 matching 11 bases. This CDR3 region has 17 residues. CDR1 SGHNT and CDR2 YYREEE come from the germline V gene (reference sequence). V lost 4 bases to trimming and J lost 2 bases; unmatched junction nucleotides: 8. CDR3 sequence: CASSPSIAGGAYNEQFF. CDR3 sequence (DNA): TGTGCCAGCAGCCCCTCCATAGCGGGAGGGGCCTACAATGAGCAGTTCTTC.

The genes are TRBV4-1 and TRBJ1-1; TRBD1 might be the D (6 bases). The CDR3 has 18 residues. Trimming left V 3 bases short and J 2 bases short, with 22 bases between. CDR1 is MGHRA and CDR2 is YSYEKL in the germline V gene. The CDR3 sequence is CASSHIRGRGRVNTEAFF. DNA of the CDR3: TGCGCCAGCAGCCACATCCGGGGGCGGGGGCGCGTTAACACTGAAGCTTTCTTT.

V is TRBV10-2 and J is TRBJ1-3; 9 positions match TRBD1. Trimming cost V 6 bases and J 4 bases; bases outside gene matches: 4. This CDR3 is 14 amino acids long. Germline loops: CDR1 WSHSY, CDR2 SAAADI. For the CDR3, the DNA is TGCGCCAGCAGCCAACAGGGGGCGGGAAACACCATATATTTT. Translating it yields CASSQQGAGNTIYF.

This clone occurred once. The V gene is TRBV10-3, the J gene TRBJ1-3; 12 bases map to TRBD1. After removal of 3 bases from V and 3 bases from J, the junction contained 3 bases not matched to a gene. Per germline, CDR1 ENHRY and CDR2 SYGVKD. The CDR3 covers 16 residues. The CDR3 loop is CAISEGDRGRGNTIYF. CDR3 coding DNA: TGTGCCATCAGTGAAGGGGACAGGGGGCGTGGAAACACCATATATTTT.

The chain employs TRBV5-5 and TRBJ2-5, with TRBD1 as a possible D gene (5 bases). The V and J ends lost 0 bases and 4 bases respectively, with 19 bases between them. The CDR3 spans 17 residues. Germline loops: CDR1 SGHKS, CDR2 YYEKEE (reference sequence). CDR3 residues: CASSLELGRVIGETQYF. Written as DNA, the CDR3 is TGTGCCAGCAGCTTGGAATTGGGCAGGGTGATTGGAGAGACCCAGTACTTC.

The chain links TRBV3-1 (or the pseudogene TRBV3-2) to TRBJ1-1; the match to TRBD1 covers 7 bases. Unmatched junction bases numbered 3, after V lost 2 bases and J lost 0 bases. The CDR3 runs to 15 residues. Germline-derived CDR1 and CDR2 are LGHDT and YNNKEL (reference sequence). CDR3 sequence reads: CASSQTGDLNTEAFF. CDR3 bases: TGTGCCAGCAGCCAAACAGGGGACCTGAACACTGAAGCTTTCTTT.

V gene TRBV15 combines with J gene TRBJ1-1, with D maybe TRBD1 (6 bases). The CDR3 contains 14 residues. Deletions cut 0 bases from V and 3 bases from J, with 8 bases between. Germline CDR1 LNHNV, CDR2 YYDKDF (reference sequence). Here the CDR3 reads CATSRDRGYTEAFF. CDR3 DNA sequence: TGTGCCACCAGCAGAGACAGGGGTTACACTGAAGCTTTCTTT.

The genes are TRBV10-1 and TRBJ2-3; 9 bases fit TRBD2. Germline CDR1 WNHNN, CDR2 SYGVQD (reference sequence). V shed 1 base and J 6 bases; nucleotides not matched to a gene: 8. The CDR3 loop spans 16 amino acids. Written as DNA, the CDR3 is TGCGCCAGCAGTGAGTTTAGCGGGGGAGCTAGGGATACGCAGTATTTT. Its translation is CASSEFSGGARDTQYF.

The V and J genes are TRBV27 and TRBJ1-2; TRBD1 aligns across 9 bases. The germline gives CDR1 MNHEY, CDR2 SMNVEV (reference sequence). Unmatched junction bases numbered 4, after V lost 4 bases and J lost 4 bases. The CDR3 is 14 amino acids. This CDR3 is CASSSGTGSYGYTF. The CDR3 coding sequence is TGTGCCAGCAGTTCCGGGACAGGGTCCTATGGCTACACCTTC.

The V and J genes are TRBV19 and TRBJ1-4; D remains ambiguous. From germline, CDR1 is LNHDA and CDR2 SQIVND (reference sequence). The CDR3 length is 14 residues. Trimming removed 3 bases at V and 8 bases at J, with 13 bases between. CDR3 loop: CASSMERGDEKLFF. Here the CDR3 DNA reads TGTGCCAGTAGTATGGAAAGAGGTGACGAAAAACTGTTTTTT.

V usage is TRBV6-6 and J usage is TRBJ1-1, with TRBD1 matching over 10 bases. The V gene's germline CDR1 is MNHNY and CDR2 SVGAGI (reference sequence). The CDR3 is 15 residues long. V shed 7 bases and J 3 bases; nucleotides not matched to a gene: 8. CDR3 bases: TGTGCCAGCACCCCCCAAGGACAGGGGGACACTGAAGCTTTCTTT. It specifies CASTPQGQGDTEAFF.

The J gene is TRBJ1-1, the V gene TRBV28; possibly TRBD1 for D (5 bases). From germline, CDR1 is MDHEN and CDR2 SYDVKM. The CDR3 loop spans 16 amino acids. Trimming cost V 3 bases and J 4 bases, with 18 bases left between them. The CDR3 nucleotides are TGTGCCAGCAGTTTGGGGGGGTGGGGCGGATTCACTGAAGCTTTCTTT. Its protein is CASSLGGWGGFTEAFF.

This chain uses TRBV7-2 with TRBJ2-7, with 8 bases lining up with TRBD2. Germline loops: CDR1 SGHTA, CDR2 FQGNSA. Trimming removed 5 bases from V and 3 bases from J; junction bases left unmatched: 12. This CDR3 has 16 residues. CDR3 sequence (DNA): TGTGCCAGCAGCCCCCACTTAGGCGGGGGGATCTACGAGCAGTACTTC. Its protein is CASSPHLGGGIYEQYF.

The CDR3 DNA is TGTGCCAGCAGCCCCTGGGCAGGGCCAGGGTATGGCTACACCTTC. This codes for CASSPWAGPGYGYTF. The J gene is TRBJ1-2, the V gene TRBV5-6, with D tentatively TRBD1 (5 bases). This CDR3 is built from 15 residues. The V end lost 4 bases, the J end lost 5 bases, and 18 bases lay between the germline ends. Per the germline V gene, CDR1 is SGHDT and CDR2 is YYEEEE.

This clone appeared a single time. J is TRBJ2-1 and V is TRBV10-1; 12 bases are a match to TRBD2. Germline values: CDR1 WNHNN, CDR2 SYGVQD (reference sequence). This CDR3 comprises 18 residues. Trimming at V came to 4 bases and at J to 2 bases, leaving 9 bases not matched to a gene. CDR3 nucleotides: TGCGCCAGCAGTGGCCATCTAGCGGGAGGGCCTCCCTACAATGAGCAGTTCTTC. It yields the protein CASSGHLAGGPPYNEQFF.

The chain recombines TRBV7-9 with TRBJ1-4; TRBD1 matches at 9 bases. J gave up 4 bases and V 5 bases, and 8 bases lay outside the gene matches. The CDR3 covers 16 residues. Germline V gene sequence: CDR1 SEHNR, CDR2 FQNEAQ (reference sequence). The CDR3 reads CASSVEGQGFNEKLFF. The DNA of the CDR3 is TGTGCCAGCAGCGTAGAGGGACAGGGCTTTAATGAAAAACTGTTTTTT. Combining the CDR3 with reference TRBV7-9 and TRBJ1-4 gives the whole variable domain DTGVSQNPRHKITKRGQNVTFRCDPISEHNRLYWYRQTLGQGPEFLTYFQNEAQLEKSRLLSDRFSAERPKGSFSTLEIQRTEQGDSAMYLCASSVEGQGFNEKLFFGSGTQLSVL.

This clone was seen only once. V is TRBV2 and J is TRBJ1-1; D is undetermined. The CDR3 length is 12 residues. V was pared by 4 bases and J by 8 bases, with 11 bases between. The germline V gene encodes CDR1 SNHLY and CDR2 FYNNEI. DNA for the CDR3: TGTGCCAGCAGTGTCATGGGAGGCGAAGCTTTCTTT. It translates to CASSVMGGEAFF.

This chain links TRBV3-1 (or the pseudogene TRBV3-2) with TRBJ1-6; tentatively, D is TRBD1 (6 bases). Trimming shortened V by 4 bases and J by 9 bases, and 13 bases separated the two germline ends. This CDR3 contains 14 residues. Germline-derived CDR1 and CDR2 are LGHDT and YNNKEL (reference sequence). The CDR3 loop reads CASSPTIRGSPLHF. CDR3 bases: TGTGCCAGCAGCCCAACTATCAGGGGTTCACCCCTCCACTTT.

The chain employs TRBV12-3 or TRBV12-4 and TRBJ1-4, with D perhaps matching TRBD1 (6 bases). The CDR3 runs 12 residues. Trimming pared 7 bases from V and 8 bases from J, leaving 11 bases between. CDR3 amino acids: CASNNRDEKLFF. CDR3 bases: TGTGCCAGCAATAACAGGGACGAAAAACTGTTTTTT.

The J gene is TRBJ1-3, the V gene TRBV5-1; a possible D gene is TRBD1 (5 bases). V gave up 4 bases and J gave up 2 bases, with 10 bases separating them. The CDR3 contains 14 residues. Germline V gives CDR1 SGHRS, CDR2 YFSETQ. The CDR3 nucleotides are TGCGCCAGCAGCCCGGGCAGGGCTGGAAACACCATATATTTT. Its protein product is CASSPGRAGNTIYF. Variable domain in full (rest from reference TRBV5-1 and TRBJ1-3): KAGVTQTPRYLIKTRGQQVTLSCSPISGHRSVSWYQQTPGQGLQFLFEYFSETQRNKGNFPGRFSGRQFSNSRSEMNVSTLELGDSALYLCASSPGRAGNTIYFGEGSWLTVV.

V usage is TRBV5-4 and J usage is TRBJ2-2; tentative D call: TRBD1 (5 bases). Trimming pared 4 bases from V and 1 base from J, leaving 8 bases between. Germline lookup yields CDR1 SGHNT and CDR2 YYREEE (reference sequence). CDR3 length: 14 residues. The CDR3 sequence is CASSTGQNTGELFF. DNA for the CDR3: TGTGCCAGCAGCACCGGACAGAACACCGGGGAGCTGTTTTTT.

This clone was counted a single time. The gene calls are TRBV5-1 and TRBJ1-4, with D tentatively TRBD1 (5 bases). V lost 0 bases and J 8 bases, leaving 11 bases between the germline ends. The CDR3 sequence is 14 residues long. Looked up from germline, CDR1 is SGHRS and CDR2 is YFSETQ. The DNA of the CDR3 is TGCGCCAGCAGCTTGGATGGGACTAGAGAAAAACTGTTTTTT. Amino acids: CASSLDGTREKLFF.

The chain links TRBV19 to TRBJ2-7; 8 bases align to TRBD1. Germline V lookup: CDR1 LNHDA, CDR2 SQIVND (reference sequence). J lost 6 bases, V lost 4 bases, and 8 bases had no gene match. The CDR3 covers 14 residues. The CDR3, as DNA: TGTGCCAGTAGTACATGCGGGACAGGCTGCGAGCAGTACTTC. This sequence encodes CASSTCGTGCEQYF.

This clone came up once. The CDR3: CASTVGWTTYGYTF. In DNA, the CDR3 is TGTGCCAGTACCGTAGGGTGGACAACCTATGGCTACACCTTC. The chain links TRBV19 to TRBJ1-2; TRBD1 might be the D (5 bases). CDR1 is LNHDA and CDR2 is SQIVND in the germline V gene (reference sequence). Trimming cost V 7 bases and J 4 bases, with 16 bases left between them. The CDR3 runs to 14 residues.

This clone was detected once. The chain joins TRBV27 to TRBJ2-3; 9 positions match TRBD1. J lost 6 bases, V lost 3 bases, and 7 bases had no gene match. Germline V gives CDR1 MNHEY, CDR2 SMNVEV (reference sequence). The CDR3 runs to 15 residues. CDR3 in DNA: TGTGCCAGCAGTTTTGTACAGGGGGCTTTGGATACGCAGTATTTT. This encodes CASSFVQGALDTQYF.

This clone was seen only once. The chain has TRBV6-1 and TRBJ1-5, with a possible D match to TRBD1 (6 bases). V lost 1 base and J 5 bases, leaving 9 bases between the germline ends. Germline V lookup: CDR1 MNHNS, CDR2 SASEGT. This CDR3 comprises 14 residues. The CDR3 DNA is TGTGCCAGCAGTGAAGAGGCAGGGGATCAGCCCCAGCATTTT. Translated, it gives CASSEEAGDQPQHF.

The rearrangement links TRBV28 to TRBJ2-3; 10 bases line up with TRBD1. With V trimmed by 6 bases and J by 2 bases, 5 bases remained unmatched. CDR3 length: 15 amino acids. Germline V gene sequence: CDR1 MDHEN, CDR2 SYDVKM. CDR3 amino acids: CASRPGQGITDTQYF. CDR3 nucleotides: TGTGCCAGCAGGCCGGGACAGGGGATCACAGATACGCAGTATTTT.